This entry lists 16 T cell receptor beta chains sequenced from one sample in a study of control samples from healthy donors and cancer patients. The repertoire was sequenced with immunoSEQ multiplex PCR; TCRdb's copy has only in-frame clones and lacks some. In the table there are 130,000 to 150,000 clones, over 85% of which are singletons. The specimen was blood. These receptors were collected from a man aged 18 to 30 in good health.

V gene TRBV5-4 combines with J gene TRBJ1-4; no clear D. V lost 1 base and J 8 bases, leaving 12 bases between the germline ends. The CDR3 loop spans 14 amino acids. Germline CDR1 SGHNT, CDR2 YYREEE (reference sequence). The CDR3 nucleotides read TGTGCCAGCAGCTTGTCGGGGAGGAGCGAAAAACTGTTTTTT. Amino acid sequence: CASSLSGRSEKLFF. Together with reference TRBV5-4 and TRBJ1-4, the CDR3 gives the full variable domain: ETGVTQSPTHLIKTRGQQVTLRCSSQSGHNTVSWYQQALGQGPQFIFQYYREEENGRGNFPPRFSGLQFPNYSSELNVNALELDDSALYLCASSLSGRSEKLFFGSGTQLSVL.

V and J are TRBV19 and TRBJ1-1; 7 nucleotides line up with TRBD1. V lost 5 bases to trimming and J lost 4 bases; unmatched junction nucleotides: 4. Germline-derived CDR1 and CDR2 are LNHDA and SQIVND (reference sequence). The CDR3 is 13 amino acids. The CDR3 bases are TGTGCCAGTAGTCAAGCAGGGGGCACTGAAGCTTTCTTT. It encodes CASSQAGGTEAFF.

This sequence joins TRBV5-5 and TRBJ2-7; no firm D call. The CDR3 is 15 residues long. Germline CDR1 is SGHKS and CDR2 is YYEKEE (reference sequence). Trimming shortened V by 3 bases and J by 0 bases, and 13 bases separated the two germline ends. Here the CDR3 reads CASSSTALSSYEQYF. CDR3 DNA sequence: TGTGCCAGCAGCTCGACTGCCCTAAGCTCCTACGAGCAGTACTTC.

The rearrangement joins TRBV7-3 to TRBJ2-7, with 7 bases aligning to TRBD2. V dropped 2 bases and J dropped 7; count of bases not matched to a gene: 11. Germline assignment: CDR1 SGHTA and CDR2 FQGTGA. The CDR3 has 15 residues. The CDR3 sequence is CASSLFGTNYREQYF. The CDR3 DNA reads TGTGCCAGCAGCTTATTCGGGACTAACTACCGGGAGCAGTACTTC. Variable domain in full (rest from reference TRBV7-3 and TRBJ2-7): GAGVSQTPSNKVTEKGKYVELRCDPISGHTALYWYRQSLGQGPEFLIYFQGTGAADDSGLPNDRFFAVRPEGSVSTLKIQRTERGDSAVYLCASSLFGTNYREQYFGPGTRLTVT.

The J gene is TRBJ1-5, the V gene TRBV27, with D unresolved. CDR3 size: 14 residues. Germline lookup yields CDR1 MNHEY and CDR2 SMNVEV (reference sequence). V was shortened by 5 bases and J by 4 bases, with 12 bases between the two germline ends. CDR3 residues: CASSHSPRNQPQHF. Written as DNA, the CDR3 is TGTGCCAGCAGTCATTCACCGAGAAATCAGCCCCAGCATTTT.

The chain recombines TRBV6-4 with TRBJ1-1; D unresolved. V lost 0 bases and J 1 base, leaving 9 bases between the germline ends. CDR1 is MRHNA and CDR2 is SNTAGT in the germline V gene. The CDR3 covers 15 residues. The CDR3, as DNA: TGTGCCAGCAGTGACTCGGAAATGCCGAACACTGAAGCTTTCTTT. Encoded protein: CASSDSEMPNTEAFF.

The J gene is TRBJ1-5, the V gene TRBV28; a possible D gene is TRBD1 (6 bases). Per the germline V gene, CDR1 is MDHEN and CDR2 is SYDVKM. The CDR3 totals 17 residues. Trimming stripped 6 bases from V and 1 base from J, with 19 bases between. CDR3 amino acids: CASSRTQGWISNQPQHF. DNA of the CDR3: TGTGCCAGCAGCCGGACACAGGGATGGATCAGCAATCAGCCCCAGCATTTT.

This chain connects TRBV11-1 to TRBJ2-2; TRBD2 aligns across 7 bases. The CDR3 runs to 14 residues. CDR1 and CDR2 from the germline V gene are SGHAT and FQDESV (reference sequence). Trimming took 3 bases from V and 5 from J; bases not matched to a gene: 3. The CDR3: CASSFTRETGELFF. The CDR3 DNA follows: TGTGCCAGCAGCTTCACGCGGGAGACCGGGGAGCTGTTTTTT.

J is TRBJ2-4 and V is TRBV7-8; 8 positions match TRBD1. Germline CDR1 reads SGHVS; CDR2 reads FQNEAQ. CDR3 length: 15 residues. Losses at the gene ends were 3 bases for V and 12 bases for J; bases not matched to a gene: 13. The CDR3 DNA sequence: TGTGCCAGCAGCTTCTGGACAGGGACAGGAGAAGATCAGTACTTC. It codes for CASSFWTGTGEDQYF.

This clone appeared once. The chain links TRBV5-1 to TRBJ2-3, with D possibly matching TRBD2 (6 bases). There are 14 residues in the CDR3. Trimming removed 6 bases at V and 2 bases at J, with 13 bases between. Germline V CDR1 and CDR2: SGHRS, YFSETQ. CDR3 coding DNA: TGCGCCAGCACGCCGGGCGGGAACACAGATACGCAGTATTTT. Protein: CASTPGGNTDTQYF.

This chain joins TRBV4-2 and TRBJ2-5; 7 nucleotides line up with TRBD1. This CDR3 is 13 amino acids long. CDR1 is LGHNA and CDR2 is YNFKEQ in the germline V gene. Trimming removed 5 bases from V and 5 bases from J; junction bases left unmatched: 5. The DNA of the CDR3 is TGTGCCAGCAGCAGCGTCAGGGGGGAGACCCAGTACTTC. It encodes CASSSVRGETQYF.

The chain carries TRBV11-2 and TRBJ1-2; D gene unclear. CDR1 SGHAT and CDR2 FQNNGV come from the germline V gene. The CDR3 is 15 residues long. The V end lost 7 bases, the J end lost 0 bases, and 15 bases lay between the germline ends. The CDR3 coding sequence is TGTGCCAGCACCGGAGCAGAGGAAGCTAACTATGGCTACACCTTC. Its protein is CASTGAEEANYGYTF.

The gene calls are TRBV7-9 and TRBJ1-2; D perhaps matches TRBD1 (5 bases). Germline loops: CDR1 SEHNR, CDR2 FQNEAQ (reference sequence). V was trimmed by 5 bases and J by 4 bases, leaving 11 bases between them. This CDR3 region has 13 residues. CDR3 in DNA: TGTGCCAGCAGCACAGACAGTTTCTATGGCTACACCTTC. It translates to CASSTDSFYGYTF.

This chain connects TRBV27 to TRBJ2-2, with D perhaps being TRBD1 or TRBD2 (5 bases each). The CDR3 totals 13 residues. V dropped 3 bases and J dropped 4 bases, with 6 bases sitting between them. Looked up from germline, CDR1 is MNHEY and CDR2 is SMNVEV (reference sequence). DNA for the CDR3: TGTGCCAGCAGTTTTGGGGGCACCGGGGAGCTGTTTTTT. This encodes CASSFGGTGELFF.

The chain couples TRBV9 to TRBJ2-1; D may match TRBD1 or TRBD2 (5 bases each). This CDR3 spans 16 amino acids. Deletions cut 1 base from V and 2 bases from J, with 13 bases between. In germline, CDR1 is SGDLS, CDR2 YYNGEE. The CDR3, as DNA: TGTGCCAGCAGCGTAAGTATCAGGGACCCCTACAATGAGCAGTTCTTC. Encoded protein: CASSVSIRDPYNEQFF. The entire variable domain, with the rest obtained from reference TRBV9 and TRBJ2-1, is as follows: DSGVTQTPKHLITATGQRVTLRCSPRSGDLSVYWYQQSLDQGLQFLIQYYNGEERAKGNILERFSAQQFPDLHSELNLSSLELGDSALYFCASSVSIRDPYNEQFFGPGTRLTVL.

This clone was counted between two and nine times. The V call is TRBV20-1, the J call TRBJ2-1, with D tentatively TRBD1 or TRBD2 (7 bases each). V dropped 3 bases and J dropped 14 bases, with 14 bases sitting between them. Germline assignment: CDR1 DFQATT and CDR2 SNEGSKA (reference sequence). CDR3 length equals 11 residues. The CDR3 loop reads CSARGGTAKFF. CDR3 bases: TGCAGTGCTAGGGGGGGGACAGCGAAGTTCTTC.